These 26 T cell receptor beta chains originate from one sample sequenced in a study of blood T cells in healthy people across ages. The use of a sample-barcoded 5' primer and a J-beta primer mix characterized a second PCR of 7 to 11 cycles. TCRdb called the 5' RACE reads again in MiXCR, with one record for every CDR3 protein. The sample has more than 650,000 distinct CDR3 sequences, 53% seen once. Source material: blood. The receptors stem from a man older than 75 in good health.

In DNA, the CDR3 is TGTGCCAGCAGCTTAGGGCTTGAACGGGGGGTGGACGAGCAGTACTTC. It codes for CASSLGLERGVDEQYF. The chain carries TRBV7-2 and TRBJ2-7, with 7 positions matching TRBD2. The V gene end was trimmed by 1 base and the J gene end by 5 bases; junction bases not matched to a gene: 11. Germline values: CDR1 SGHTA, CDR2 FQGNSA. The CDR3 has 16 residues.

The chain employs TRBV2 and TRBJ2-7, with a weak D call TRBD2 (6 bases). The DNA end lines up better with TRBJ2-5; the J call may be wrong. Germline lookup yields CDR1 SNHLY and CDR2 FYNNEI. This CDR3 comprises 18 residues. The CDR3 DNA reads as TGTGCCAGCAACAGCAGAAAAAGGAGCGGGCTACACGGAGAGACCCAGTACTTC. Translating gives CASNSRKRSGLHGETQYF.

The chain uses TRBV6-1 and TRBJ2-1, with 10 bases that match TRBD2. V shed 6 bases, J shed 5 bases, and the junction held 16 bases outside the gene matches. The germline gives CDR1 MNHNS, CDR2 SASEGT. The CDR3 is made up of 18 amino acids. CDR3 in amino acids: CASSPTPRTSGQNNEQFF. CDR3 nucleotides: TGTGCCAGCAGCCCAACCCCTCGGACTAGCGGACAGAACAATGAGCAGTTCTTC.

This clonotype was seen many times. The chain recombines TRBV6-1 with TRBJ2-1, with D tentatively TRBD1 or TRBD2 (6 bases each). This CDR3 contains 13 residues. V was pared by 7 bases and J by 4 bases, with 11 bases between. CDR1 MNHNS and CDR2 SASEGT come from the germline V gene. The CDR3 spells CASIRGPYNEQFF. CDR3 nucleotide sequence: TGTGCCAGCATCCGGGGGCCTTACAATGAGCAGTTCTTC.

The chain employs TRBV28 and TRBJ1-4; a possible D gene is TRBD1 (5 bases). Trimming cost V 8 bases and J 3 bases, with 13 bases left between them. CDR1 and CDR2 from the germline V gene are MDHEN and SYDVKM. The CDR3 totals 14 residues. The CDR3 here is CASSAGAPNEKLFF. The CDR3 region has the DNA TGTGCCAGCTCGGCCGGGGCCCCTAATGAAAAACTGTTTTTT.

In nucleotides, the CDR3 is TGTGCCAGCATGGTGGGGACTAGTCTCTACGAGCAGTACTTC. Protein product: CASMVGTSLYEQYF. This rearrangement joins TRBV28 to TRBJ2-7, with 8 bases aligning to TRBD2. The V segment lost 7 bases and the J segment 3 bases; nucleotides outside the gene matches: 8. The CDR3 has 14 amino acids. Germline CDR1 reads MDHEN; CDR2 reads SYDVKM.

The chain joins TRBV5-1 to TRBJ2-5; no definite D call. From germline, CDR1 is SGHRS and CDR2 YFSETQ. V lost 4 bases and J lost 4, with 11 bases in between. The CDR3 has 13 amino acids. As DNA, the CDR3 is TGCGCCAGCAGCCGCGGACCCCGAGAGACCCAGTACTTC. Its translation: CASSRGPRETQYF.

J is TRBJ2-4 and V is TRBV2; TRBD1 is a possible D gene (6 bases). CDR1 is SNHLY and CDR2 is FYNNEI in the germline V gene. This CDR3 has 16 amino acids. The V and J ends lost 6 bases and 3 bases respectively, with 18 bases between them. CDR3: CASSAGQTAGKNIQYF. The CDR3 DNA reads TGTGCCAGCAGCGCCGGACAGACAGCAGGCAAAAACATTCAGTACTTC.

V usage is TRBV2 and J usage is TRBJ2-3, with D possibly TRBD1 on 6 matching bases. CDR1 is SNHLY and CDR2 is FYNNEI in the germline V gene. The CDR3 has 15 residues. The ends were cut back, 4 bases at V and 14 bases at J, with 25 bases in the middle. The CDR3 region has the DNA TGTGCCAGCAGTGCCACAGGGTCCCAGCACAGAGACGCGTATTTT. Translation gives CASSATGSQHRDAYF.

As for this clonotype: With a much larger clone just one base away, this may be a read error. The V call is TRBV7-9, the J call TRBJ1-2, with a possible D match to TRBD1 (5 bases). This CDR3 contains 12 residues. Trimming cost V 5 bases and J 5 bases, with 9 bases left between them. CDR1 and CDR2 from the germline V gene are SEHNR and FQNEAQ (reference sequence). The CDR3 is CASSPGEYGYTF. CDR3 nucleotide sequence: TGTGCCAGCAGCCCGGGGGAATATGGCTACACCTTC. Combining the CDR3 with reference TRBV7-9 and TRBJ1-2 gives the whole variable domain DTGVSQNPRHKITKRGQNVTFRCDPISEHNRLYWYRQTLGQGPEFLTYFQNEAQLEKSRLLSDRFSAERPKGSFSTLEIQRTEQGDSAMYLCASSPGEYGYTFGSGTRLTVV.

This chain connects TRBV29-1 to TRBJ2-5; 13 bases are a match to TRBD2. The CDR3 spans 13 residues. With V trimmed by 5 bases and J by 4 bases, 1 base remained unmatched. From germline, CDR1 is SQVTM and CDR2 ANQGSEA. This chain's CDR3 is CSVRLAGGETQYF. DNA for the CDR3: TGCAGCGTTAGACTAGCGGGAGGAGAGACCCAGTACTTC. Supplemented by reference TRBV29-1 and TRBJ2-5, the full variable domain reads SAVISQKPSRDICQRGTSLTIQCQVDSQVTMMFWYRQQPGQSLTLIATANQGSEATYESGFVIDKFPISRPNLTFSTLTVSNMSPEDSSIYLCSVRLAGGETQYFGPGTRLLVL.

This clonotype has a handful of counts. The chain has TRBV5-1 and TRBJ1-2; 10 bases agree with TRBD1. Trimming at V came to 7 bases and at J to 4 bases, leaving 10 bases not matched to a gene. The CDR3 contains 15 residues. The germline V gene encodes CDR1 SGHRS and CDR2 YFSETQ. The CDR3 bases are TGCGCCAGCGGTACCGGGACAGGGGTAGCCTATGGCTACACCTTC. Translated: CASGTGTGVAYGYTF.

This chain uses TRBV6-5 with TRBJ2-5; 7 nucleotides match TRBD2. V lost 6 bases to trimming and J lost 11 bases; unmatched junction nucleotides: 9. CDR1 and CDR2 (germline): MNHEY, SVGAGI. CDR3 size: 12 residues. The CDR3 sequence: CASRQGSREQYF. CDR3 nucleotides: TGTGCCAGCAGACAAGGGTCGCGGGAGCAGTACTTC.

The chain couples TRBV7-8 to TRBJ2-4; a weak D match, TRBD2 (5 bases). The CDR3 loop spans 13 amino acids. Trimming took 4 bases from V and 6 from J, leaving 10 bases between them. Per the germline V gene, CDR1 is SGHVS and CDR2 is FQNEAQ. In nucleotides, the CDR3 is TGTGCCAGCAGCTCCCGGGAACCAAACATTCAGTACTTC. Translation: CASSSREPNIQYF. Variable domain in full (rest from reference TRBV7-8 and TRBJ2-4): GAGVSQSPRYKVAKRGQDVALRCDPISGHVSLFWYQQALGQGPEFLTYFQNEAQLDKSGLPSDRFFAERPEGSVSTLKIQRTQQEDSAVYLCASSSREPNIQYFGAGTRLSVL.

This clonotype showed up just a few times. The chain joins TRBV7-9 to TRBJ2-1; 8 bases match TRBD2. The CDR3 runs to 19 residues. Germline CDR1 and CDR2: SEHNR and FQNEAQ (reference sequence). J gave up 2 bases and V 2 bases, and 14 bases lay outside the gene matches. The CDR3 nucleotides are TGTGCCAGCAGCTTAAATTCTCCCGGTAGCGGGAAAACCTACAATGAGCAGTTCTTC. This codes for CASSLNSPGSGKTYNEQFF.

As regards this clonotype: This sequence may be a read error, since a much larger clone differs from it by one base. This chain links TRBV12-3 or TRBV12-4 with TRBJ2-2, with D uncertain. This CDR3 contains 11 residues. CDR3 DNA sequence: TGTGCCGGCAGGCGAACCGGGGAGCTGTTTTTT. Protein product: CAGRRTGELFF.

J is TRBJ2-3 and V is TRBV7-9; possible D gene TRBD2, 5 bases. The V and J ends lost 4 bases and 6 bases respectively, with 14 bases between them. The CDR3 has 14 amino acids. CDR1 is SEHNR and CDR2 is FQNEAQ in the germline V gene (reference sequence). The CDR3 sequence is CASSSGYSQDTQYF. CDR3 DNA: TGTGCCAGCAGCTCGGGGTACTCCCAGGATACGCAGTATTTT.

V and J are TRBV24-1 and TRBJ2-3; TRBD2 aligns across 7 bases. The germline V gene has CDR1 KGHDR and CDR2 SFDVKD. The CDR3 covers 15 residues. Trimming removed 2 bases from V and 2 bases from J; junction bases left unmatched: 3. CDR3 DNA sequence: TGTGCCACCAGTGATTCCGGGACTATCACAGATACGCAGTATTTT. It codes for CATSDSGTITDTQYF.

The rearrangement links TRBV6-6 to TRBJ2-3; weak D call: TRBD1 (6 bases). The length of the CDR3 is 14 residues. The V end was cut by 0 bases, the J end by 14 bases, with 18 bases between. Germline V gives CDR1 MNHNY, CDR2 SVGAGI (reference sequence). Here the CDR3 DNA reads TGTGCCAGCAGTTACTCGGACAGCTTGGGATGCGCGTATTTT. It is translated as CASSYSDSLGCAYF.

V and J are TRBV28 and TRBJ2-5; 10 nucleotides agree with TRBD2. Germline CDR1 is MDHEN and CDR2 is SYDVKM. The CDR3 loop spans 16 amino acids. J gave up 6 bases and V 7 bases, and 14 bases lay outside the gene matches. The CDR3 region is CASKGGASGSGKTQYF. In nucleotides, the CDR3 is TGTGCCAGCAAGGGGGGGGCTAGCGGGAGCGGAAAGACCCAGTACTTC.

CDR3 nucleotides: TGTGCCAGCAGTCCCGTAGACAGGGTTGGTGAGCAGTTCTTC. Protein product: CASSPVDRVGEQFF. The V gene is TRBV12-3 or TRBV12-4, the J gene TRBJ2-1, with 7 nucleotides matching TRBD1. The J segment lost 9 bases and the V segment lost 5 bases, leaving 10 bases of the junction unmatched. The CDR3 has 14 amino acids.

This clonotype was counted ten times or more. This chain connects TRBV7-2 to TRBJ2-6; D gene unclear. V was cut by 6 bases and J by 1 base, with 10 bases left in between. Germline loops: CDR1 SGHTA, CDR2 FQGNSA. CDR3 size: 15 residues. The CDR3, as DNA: TGTGCCAGCAGTCCGCCTAAATCTGGGGCCAACGTCCTGACTTTC. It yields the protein CASSPPKSGANVLTF. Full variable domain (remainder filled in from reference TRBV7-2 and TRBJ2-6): GAGVSQSPSNKVTEKGKDVELRCDPISGHTALYWYRQSLGQGLEFLIYFQGNSAPDKSGLPSDRFSAERTGGSVSTLTIQRTQQEDSAVYLCASSPPKSGANVLTFGAGSRLTVL.

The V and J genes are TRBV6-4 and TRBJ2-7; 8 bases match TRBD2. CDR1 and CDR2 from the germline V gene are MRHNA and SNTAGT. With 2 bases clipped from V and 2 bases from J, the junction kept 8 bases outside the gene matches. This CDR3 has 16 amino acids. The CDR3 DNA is TGTGCCAGCAGTGACCCCCCGGGACTAGAGACCTACGAGCAGTACTTC. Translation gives CASSDPPGLETYEQYF.

The CDR3 sequence: CASSLAGRINNSPLHF. The CDR3 DNA reads as TGCGCCAGCAGCTTGGCCGGGCGGATTAATAATTCACCCCTCCACTTT. This chain connects TRBV5-1 to TRBJ1-6; the D is unclear. Trimming pared 0 bases from V and 5 bases from J, leaving 12 bases between. The CDR3 totals 16 residues. In germline, CDR1 is SGHRS, CDR2 YFSETQ.

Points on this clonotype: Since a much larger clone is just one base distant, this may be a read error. CDR3 DNA: TGCAGCATTGGTTTAGCGGGAGGGGACAATGAGCAGTTCTTC. This encodes CSIGLAGGDNEQFF. The chain links TRBV29-1 to TRBJ2-1, with 11 nucleotides matching TRBD2. Germline CDR1 reads SQVTM; CDR2 reads ANQGSEA. With 8 bases clipped from V and 5 bases from J, the junction kept 8 bases outside the gene matches. The CDR3 contains 14 residues.

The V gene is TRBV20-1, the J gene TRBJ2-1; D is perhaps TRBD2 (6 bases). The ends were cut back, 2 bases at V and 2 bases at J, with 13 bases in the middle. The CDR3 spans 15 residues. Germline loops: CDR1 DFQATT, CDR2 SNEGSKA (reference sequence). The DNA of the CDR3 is TGCAGTGCTAGACGCACGGGAGTCACCTACAATGAGCAGTTCTTC. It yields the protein CSARRTGVTYNEQFF.